This entry lists 20 T cell receptor beta chains sequenced from one sample in a study of T cell responses to AZD1222 COVID-19 vaccine. The table came from immunoSEQ multiplex PCR; TCRdb's copy has only in-frame clones and leaves some out. The sample has around 140,000 clones, around 94% seen once; the top ten hold around 10%. The sequenced sample was peripheral blood, obtained after recovery from COVID-19. The receptors derive from an adult who had recovered from COVID-19.

The genes are TRBV2 and TRBJ2-7; the D is unclear. CDR1 SNHLY and CDR2 FYNNEI come from the germline V gene. CDR3 size: 12 residues. The ends were cut back, 3 bases at V and 7 bases at J, with 10 bases in the middle. Here the CDR3 reads CASSDSFVEQYF. Written as DNA, the CDR3 is TGTGCCAGCAGTGATAGCTTTGTTGAGCAGTACTTC.

The chain combines TRBV4-1 with TRBJ2-5; maybe TRBD2 (7 bases). The CDR3 runs 18 residues. The V gene's germline CDR1 is MGHRA and CDR2 YSYEKL. Trimming removed 3 bases at V and 5 bases at J, with 25 bases between. CDR3 sequence: CASSHERGGVLRPETQYF. CDR3 bases: TGCGCCAGCAGCCACGAAAGAGGGGGGGTCTTGCGTCCGGAGACCCAGTACTTC.

This rearrangement joins TRBV5-1 to TRBJ2-5; possible D gene TRBD1, 7 bases. The CDR3 is 14 residues long. V lost 0 bases to trimming and J lost 5 bases, with 11 bases between them. The germline gives CDR1 SGHRS, CDR2 YFSETQ. The CDR3 DNA is TGCGCCAGCAGCTTGGAGGGGGCGGGGGAGACCCAGTACTTC. Protein sequence: CASSLEGAGETQYF.

This sequence joins TRBV7-2 and TRBJ2-1, with D perhaps given as TRBD1 or TRBD2 (5 bases each). The CDR3 runs to 12 residues. Germline V CDR1 and CDR2: SGHTA, FQGNSA. Trimming left V 1 base short and J 8 bases short, with 6 bases between. CDR3: CASSLVGDEQFF. Here the CDR3 DNA reads TGTGCCAGCAGCTTAGTGGGGGATGAGCAGTTCTTC.

J is TRBJ2-3 and V is TRBV27; a weak D match, TRBD2 (6 bases). The CDR3 runs 15 residues. Looked up from germline, CDR1 is MNHEY and CDR2 is SMNVEV (reference sequence). The V end was cut by 1 base, the J end by 2 bases, with 10 bases between. The DNA of the CDR3 is TGTGCCAGCAGTTTATTCGGAGGGGACACAGATACGCAGTATTTT. Translation: CASSLFGGDTDTQYF.

This clone was counted only a few times. The chain links TRBV28 to TRBJ2-3, with 7 positions matching TRBD2. This CDR3 has 15 residues. CDR1 is MDHEN and CDR2 is SYDVKM in the germline V gene. V dropped 4 bases and J dropped 2; count of bases not matched to a gene: 6. CDR3 sequence: CASSWGRGATDTQYF. CDR3 nucleotide sequence: TGTGCCAGCAGTTGGGGGAGGGGCGCCACAGATACGCAGTATTTT.

This sequence joins TRBV2 and TRBJ2-7; 7 bases fit TRBD2. Unmatched junction bases numbered 15, after V lost 8 bases and J lost 5 bases. Per the germline V gene, CDR1 is SNHLY and CDR2 is FYNNEI. The CDR3 runs to 15 residues. The CDR3 bases are TGTGCCAGCTTTTGGTTTGGACTAGGAGGCGACGAGCAGTACTTC. Its protein product is CASFWFGLGGDEQYF.

This chain joins TRBV6-5 and TRBJ1-6; D is ambiguous. The CDR3 extends over 15 amino acids. The germline gives CDR1 MNHEY, CDR2 SVGAGI. V lost 0 bases and J lost 5, with 8 bases in between. The CDR3 DNA is TGTGCCAGCAGTTACTCGGGCAGTAATAATTCACCCCTCCACTTT. Translation: CASSYSGSNNSPLHF.

The V and J genes are TRBV19 and TRBJ1-1; 9 nucleotides match TRBD1. In germline, CDR1 is LNHDA, CDR2 SQIVND (reference sequence). Trimming cost V 3 bases and J 12 bases; bases outside gene matches: 5. The CDR3 length is 12 residues. DNA of the CDR3: TGTGCCAGTAGTATTCGGACAGGGGTGACTTTCTTT. This codes for CASSIRTGVTFF.

This rearrangement joins TRBV6-1 to TRBJ1-4, with unresolved D. Trimming took 2 bases from V and 5 from J, leaving 9 bases between them. Germline V gives CDR1 MNHNS, CDR2 SASEGT. This CDR3 has 14 amino acids. CDR3 sequence (DNA): TGTGCCAGCAGTGAAAGAACTGACAATGAAAAACTGTTTTTT. Translating it yields CASSERTDNEKLFF.

The chain carries TRBV6-1 and TRBJ2-3; a weak D match, TRBD1 (6 bases). This CDR3 has 15 residues. Trimming took off 2 bases at V and 1 base at J, with 10 bases between the two ends. Per germline, CDR1 MNHNS and CDR2 SASEGT. The CDR3 DNA follows: TGTGCCAGCAGTGAAATAAGGACAGGCACAGATACGCAGTATTTT. This encodes CASSEIRTGTDTQYF.

This chain connects TRBV19 to TRBJ2-1; 7 nucleotides line up with TRBD2. The CDR3 spans 15 residues. After removal of 0 bases from V and 7 bases from J, the junction contained 6 bases not matched to a gene. CDR1 and CDR2 from the germline V gene are LNHDA and SQIVND (reference sequence). The CDR3, as DNA: TGTGCCAGTAGTATAGAGGGGCACGGGGGGAATGAGCAGTTCTTC. Encoded protein: CASSIEGHGGNEQFF.

This sequence joins TRBV4-1 and TRBJ1-3; 8 bases line up with TRBD1. Unmatched junction bases numbered 13, after V lost 2 bases and J lost 4 bases. CDR1 and CDR2 from the germline V gene are MGHRA and YSYEKL. The CDR3 extends over 18 amino acids. CDR3 in DNA: TGCGCCAGCAGCCAACCCAGTTGGCCCAGGGGGCGAGGAAACACCATATATTTT. It translates to CASSQPSWPRGRGNTIYF.

The gene calls are TRBV18 and TRBJ2-3, with D maybe TRBD2 (6 bases). Between the trimmed V and J ends, which lost 0 bases and 2 bases, there was a span of 9 bases. Germline-derived CDR1 and CDR2 are KGHSH and LQKENI. The CDR3 spans 15 residues. The CDR3 reads CASSPPGGPTDTQYF. The CDR3 DNA is TGTGCCAGCTCACCACCGGGGGGACCCACAGATACGCAGTATTTT.

There are a few counts of this clone. This chain links TRBV7-3 with TRBJ2-7, with D perhaps matching TRBD1 (6 bases). Trimming stripped 5 bases from V and 7 bases from J, with 15 bases between. Germline CDR1 is SGHTA and CDR2 is FQGTGA. CDR3 length: 13 residues. The CDR3 coding sequence is TGTGCCAGCAGCCCAGGGGTTTTGCGTGAGCAGTACTTC. It yields the protein CASSPGVLREQYF.

The chain employs TRBV5-8 and TRBJ1-1; D gene uncertain. CDR1 and CDR2 (germline): SGHTS, YDEGEE. The CDR3 contains 13 residues. Trimming removed 3 bases at V and 0 bases at J, with 6 bases between. CDR3 in amino acids: CASSWQVNTEAFF. The CDR3 DNA is TGTGCCAGCAGCTGGCAGGTGAACACTGAAGCTTTCTTT. The full variable domain, completed using reference TRBV5-8 and TRBJ1-1, is EAGVTQSPTHLIKTRGQQATLRCSPISGHTSVYWYQQALGLGLQFLLWYDEGEERNRGNFPPRFSGRQFPNYSSELNVNALELEDSALYLCASSWQVNTEAFFGQGTRLTVV.

The CDR3 here is CASSSGRSEQYF. The CDR3 coding sequence is TGTGCCAGCAGTTCCGGCAGATCCGAGCAGTACTTC. V usage is TRBV28 and J usage is TRBJ2-7; D is unresolved. Deletions cut 4 bases from V and 6 bases from J, with 10 bases between. CDR1 is MDHEN, CDR2 SYDVKM, per germline. There are 12 residues in the CDR3.

The J gene is TRBJ2-1, the V gene TRBV29-1, with D possibly TRBD2 on 5 matching bases. CDR1 and CDR2 from the germline V gene are SQVTM and ANQGSEA. V shed 4 bases and J shed 5 bases, with 12 bases lying between them. CDR3 size: 13 residues. This chain's CDR3 is CSVGRLGNNEQFF. The DNA of the CDR3 is TGCAGCGTTGGCCGGCTCGGGAACAATGAGCAGTTCTTC.

The chain combines TRBV4-1 with TRBJ1-1, with D unclear. V lost 2 bases to trimming and J lost 8 bases, with 12 bases between them. Looked up from germline, CDR1 is MGHRA and CDR2 is YSYEKL. The CDR3 is made up of 13 amino acids. The CDR3 nucleotides are TGCGCCAGCAGCCAACCCCGGACGGACGAAGCTTTCTTT. As protein: CASSQPRTDEAFF.

The chain joins TRBV7-9 to TRBJ1-1; no firm D call. The V end was cut by 8 bases, the J end by 4 bases, with 14 bases between. Germline assignment: CDR1 SEHNR and CDR2 FQNEAQ (reference sequence). CDR3 length: 13 amino acids. CDR3 protein: CASVRIWSTEAFF. The DNA of the CDR3 is TGTGCCAGCGTGAGGATCTGGTCCACTGAAGCTTTCTTT.